Included here is one TCR beta chain sequence, with context. This entry is derived from a study of blood T cell repertoires in COVID-19. Here immunoSEQ multiplex PCR was the method, and the copy in TCRdb shows in-frame clones only, minus some. The table lists 270,000 or so clones, approximately 88% of them singletons. Enrolment of Seattle patients took place during active infection, and they were followed longitudinally. This clonotype was obtained from a human donor with COVID-19, enrolled during active disease. The donor label of this sample is uncertain. Specimen: peripheral blood.

The CDR3 protein is CASNLAGLSGELFF. As DNA, the CDR3 is TGTGCCAGCAATTTAGCGGGACTGTCCGGGGAGCTGTTTTTT. V is TRBV2 and J is TRBJ2-2, with 8 positions matching TRBD2. V shed 7 bases, J shed 6 bases, and the junction held 7 bases outside the gene matches. Germline V lookup: CDR1 SNHLY, CDR2 FYNNEI. The CDR3 sequence is 14 residues long.